This T cell receptor (beta chain) stems from a study of blood T cells in healthy people across ages. Findings and caveats of the study: Higher diversity, along with more naive CD4+ cells, distinguished long-lived donors from aged donors.

In each sample, at least 7 million PBMCs were isolated. This CDR3 is built from 14 residues. V was clipped by 4 bases and J by 6 bases; unmatched bases: 9. CDR1 is DFQATT, CDR2 SNEGSKA, per germline (reference sequence). With a J-beta primer mix and a sample-barcoded 5' primer, a second PCR ran roughly 7 to 11 cycles. TCRdb passed the 5' RACE reads through MiXCR, listing each CDR3 protein once. Among more than 500,000 distinct CDR3 sequences, about 25% were seen once, and the ten largest hold about 3.9%. Comment on this clonotype: Its antigen remains unknown.

These sequences were also reported in another study, on T cells of mothers and their children. That report notes: Sequencing returned over 8 million TCR beta CDR3 reads per mother and roughly 3.1 million per child. Mothers and children who were related shared slightly more overlap than unrelated pairs, but not significantly more.

The sequenced sample was blood. The source is a boy younger than 10 in good health. The J gene is TRBJ2-5, the V gene TRBV20-1; the match to TRBD1 covers 9 bases. The CDR3, as DNA: TGCAGTGCTACCCCGGACAGGGGAATGAAGACCCAGTACTTC. Translated, it gives CSATPDRGMKTQYF.